Listed here are 20 T cell receptor beta chains from one sample, sequenced in a study of regulatory T cells in long-lasting Graves disease. Arm-PCR with iRepertoire HTBI primers amplified the CDR3 regions for these TCR beta libraries. TCRdb reprocessed the multiplex PCR reads via MiXCR and lists one record per CDR3 protein. The sample lists around 400,000 distinct CDR3 sequences; about 15% were seen once. Sample time point: newly diagnosed GD, antithyroid drugs for less than 3 months. Following extraction of RNA from PBMCs, that RNA was used to make the TCR library. The same sample was also used in a study of T cells in Graves' hyperthyroidism and ophthalmopathy.

The sample here was peripheral blood mononuclear cells (PBMCs), taken at new diagnosis, from a patient treated with antithyroid drugs. The receptors here all came from a woman aged 35 to 49 with Graves disease.

This chain links TRBV19 with TRBJ2-7, with TRBD2 matching 8 bases. The V segment lost 3 bases and the J segment 5 bases; nucleotides outside the gene matches: 6. The CDR3 runs to 14 residues. Germline CDR1 reads LNHDA; CDR2 reads SQIVND (reference sequence). CDR3 residues: CASSMPGGPHEQYF. CDR3 nucleotide sequence: TGTGCCAGTAGTATGCCGGGAGGGCCCCACGAGCAGTACTTC.

This clonotype was observed at least ten times. The gene calls are TRBV7-9 and TRBJ2-1; D ambiguous. The CDR3 totals 13 residues. V was trimmed by 5 bases and J by 8 bases, leaving 13 bases between them. Germline V gives CDR1 SEHNR, CDR2 FQNEAQ (reference sequence). The CDR3 sequence is CASSRGSRHEQFF. CDR3 bases: TGTGCCAGCAGCCGAGGTAGCCGCCATGAGCAGTTCTTC.

This clonotype was seen ten or more times. The chain combines TRBV28 with TRBJ1-1; TRBD1 agrees at 10 bases. Trimming cost V 5 bases and J 0 bases; bases outside gene matches: 6. Germline CDR1 and CDR2: MDHEN and SYDVKM. This CDR3 has 16 amino acids. This chain's CDR3 is CASSRQGARLNTEAFF. The CDR3 DNA sequence: TGTGCCAGCAGTAGACAGGGGGCCCGACTGAACACTGAAGCTTTCTTT.

At least ten counts were recorded for this clonotype. The chain employs TRBV12-3 or TRBV12-4 and TRBJ2-1, with a tentative D call TRBD1 (5 bases). Between the trimmed V and J ends, which lost 0 bases and 10 bases, there was a span of 10 bases. There are 13 residues in the CDR3. CDR3 coding DNA: TGTGCCAGCAGTTTAGCAGGGGCTGACGAGCAGTTCTTC. As protein: CASSLAGADEQFF.

The rearrangement links TRBV18 to TRBJ1-5, with D tentatively TRBD1 (5 bases). The CDR3 has 14 amino acids. Germline V gives CDR1 KGHSH, CDR2 LQKENI. The ends were cut back, 3 bases at V and 8 bases at J, with 14 bases in the middle. The CDR3 region has the DNA TGTGCCAGCTCACCGAGGGGTTCCTTGGAGCCCCAGCATTTT. Its protein product is CASSPRGSLEPQHF.

The sample holds one count of this clonotype. CDR3 residues: CASSQVGTSDIHASTDTQYF. For the CDR3, the DNA is TGTGCCAGCAGCCAAGTTGGGACTAGCGACATACACGCTAGCACAGATACGCAGTATTTT. This chain uses TRBV4-2 with TRBJ2-3; 10 nucleotides match TRBD2. The J segment lost 0 bases and the V segment lost 1 base, leaving 13 bases of the junction unmatched. The V gene's germline CDR1 is LGHNA and CDR2 YNFKEQ. The CDR3 loop spans 20 amino acids.

This clonotype was counted only a few times. The chain combines TRBV6-1 with TRBJ1-2; maybe TRBD1 (5 bases). CDR3 size: 11 residues. Between the trimmed V and J ends, which lost 7 bases and 7 bases, there was a span of 10 bases. CDR1 MNHNS and CDR2 SASEGT come from the germline V gene. Here the CDR3 DNA reads TGTGCCAGCAACGGCGGGACTGGCTACACCTTC. Its protein is CASNGGTGYTF.

This clonotype was counted at least ten times. The CDR3: CSVEVVGRQETQYF. The CDR3 DNA reads as TGCAGCGTTGAAGTAGTAGGCAGGCAAGAGACCCAGTACTTC. This sequence joins TRBV29-1 and TRBJ2-5; no definite D call. V lost 1 base, J lost 2 bases, and 11 bases lay in between. Germline CDR1 and CDR2: SQVTM and ANQGSEA. The length of the CDR3 is 14 residues.

This clonotype was recorded many times. In DNA, the CDR3 is TGCAGTGCTAGCCGACTAGGGGGGGGGAATGAGCAGTTCTTC. The encoded protein is CSASRLGGGNEQFF. This rearrangement joins TRBV20-1 to TRBJ2-1; the D gene is possibly TRBD2 (7 bases). V was pared by 3 bases and J by 7 bases, with 16 bases between. The CDR3 runs to 14 residues. The germline gives CDR1 DFQATT, CDR2 SNEGSKA (reference sequence).

Only a few counts were recorded for this clonotype. Relative to the germline gene, one junction end is altered; a read error may explain this. This chain joins TRBV5-1 and TRBJ2-1, with TRBD2 matching 12 bases. Per germline, CDR1 SGHRS and CDR2 YFSETQ. This CDR3 has 15 amino acids. CDR3 protein: CTSSRTSGNYNEQFF. In DNA, the CDR3 is TGCACCAGCAGCCGGACTAGCGGGAACTACAATGAGCAGTTCTTC.

This clonotype was observed at least ten times. J is TRBJ2-1 and V is TRBV12-3 or TRBV12-4, with D unresolved. Trimming left V 10 bases short and J 9 bases short, with 19 bases between. This CDR3 is built from 13 residues. CDR3 sequence reads: CATSKLILGEQFF. For the CDR3, the DNA is TGTGCCACTTCAAAATTGATCCTGGGTGAGCAGTTCTTC.

Many counts were recorded for this clonotype. The rearrangement links TRBV27 to TRBJ2-3, with D perhaps matching TRBD1 (6 bases). Germline CDR1 and CDR2: MNHEY and SMNVEV (reference sequence). This CDR3 has 17 residues. Trimming removed 5 bases at V and 0 bases at J, with 18 bases between. The CDR3 reads CASSESGASTSTDTQYF. CDR3 bases: TGTGCCAGCAGTGAATCAGGGGCTAGCACTAGCACAGATACGCAGTATTTT.

The chain is built from TRBV2 and TRBJ2-3; 10 nucleotides align to TRBD2. Losses at the gene ends were 6 bases for V and 7 bases for J; bases not matched to a gene: 7. The CDR3 length is 14 residues. Germline CDR1 SNHLY, CDR2 FYNNEI. CDR3 bases: TGTGCCAGCAGGGGGACTAGCGAGACCCATACGCAGTATTTT. Residues: CASRGTSETHTQYF.

This clonotype showed up many times. The chain joins TRBV15 to TRBJ2-7; D is possibly TRBD2 (5 bases). Germline V gene sequence: CDR1 LNHNV, CDR2 YYDKDF (reference sequence). The CDR3 is 15 amino acids. V lost 0 bases, J lost 3 bases, and 12 bases lay in between. CDR3 protein: CATSRDRTSVYEQYF. CDR3 coding DNA: TGTGCCACCAGCAGAGATCGTACTAGTGTCTACGAGCAGTACTTC. The full variable domain, rest sourced from reference TRBV15 and TRBJ2-7, is DAMVIQNPRYQVTQFGKPVTLSCSQTLNHNVMYWYQQKSSQAPKLLFHYYDKDFNNEADTPDNFQSRRPNTSFCFLDIRSPGLGDTAMYLCATSRDRTSVYEQYFGPGTRLTVT.

CDR3 protein: CASSWSLNTEAFF. The CDR3 DNA sequence: TGTGCCAGCAGTTGGAGTCTGAACACTGAAGCTTTCTTT. The chain combines TRBV27 with TRBJ1-1; D remains ambiguous. Germline V gene lookup returns CDR1 MNHEY and CDR2 SMNVEV (reference sequence). The V and J ends lost 4 bases and 0 bases respectively, with 6 bases between them. The CDR3 is made up of 13 amino acids.

This clonotype has at least ten counts. The genes are TRBV27 and TRBJ1-5, with D unclear. This CDR3 comprises 19 residues. The ends were cut back, 0 bases at V and 0 bases at J, with 18 bases in the middle. CDR1 is MNHEY, CDR2 SMNVEV, per germline (reference sequence). The CDR3: CASSLSMPVESYSNQPQHF. DNA of the CDR3: TGTGCCAGCAGTTTATCGATGCCGGTTGAAAGTTATAGCAATCAGCCCCAGCATTTT.

At least ten counts were recorded for this clonotype. The chain carries TRBV12-5 and TRBJ2-7; D remains unclear. V lost 0 bases and J lost 4, with 16 bases in between. Germline V gene data show CDR1 as LGHNT and CDR2 as FRNRAP. The CDR3 length is 16 residues. The CDR3 nucleotides read TGTGCTAGTGGTTTGGTAGTGGCCGATTCCCCTTACGAGCAGTACTTC. Encoded protein: CASGLVVADSPYEQYF.

This clonotype was observed many times. The CDR3 loop reads CASRKLLGNTEAFF. Written as DNA, the CDR3 is TGCGCCAGCAGAAAACTTCTGGGGAACACTGAAGCTTTCTTT. The chain links TRBV5-1 to TRBJ1-1; D is uncertain. From germline, CDR1 is SGHRS and CDR2 YFSETQ. The CDR3 extends over 14 amino acids. With 5 bases removed from V and 1 base from J, the gap between germline ends came to 12 bases.

The chain uses TRBV4-3 and TRBJ1-6, with 8 nucleotides matching TRBD1. This CDR3 contains 15 residues. With V trimmed by 2 bases and J by 5 bases, 2 bases remained unmatched. Looked up from germline, CDR1 is LGHNA and CDR2 is YSLEER. Here the CDR3 reads CASSQRTGHNSPLHF. CDR3 DNA: TGCGCCAGCAGCCAAAGGACAGGGCATAATTCACCCCTCCACTTT.

Only one count was recorded for this clonotype. This may be a read error, as it is one base from a much larger clone. The V gene is TRBV12-3 or TRBV12-4, the J gene TRBJ2-7; a possible D gene is TRBD1 (6 bases). There are 15 residues in the CDR3. V was trimmed by 7 bases and J by 0 bases, leaving 16 bases between them. CDR3 protein: CASNPRGTSSYEQYF. The CDR3 DNA follows: TGTGCCAGCAATCCCAGGGGTACTAGCTCCTACGAGCAGTACTTC.